One sample yielded the 26 T cell receptor beta chains listed below, sequenced in a study of blood T cell repertoires in COVID-19. Libraries were prepared by immunoSEQ multiplex PCR; TCRdb keeps only in-frame clonotypes and omits some of them. This table has 100,000 or so clones, roughly 79% appearing once. Specimen: peripheral blood. The receptor source for this set is a woman aged 70-85 years with acute or convalescent COVID-19.

This sequence joins TRBV15 and TRBJ2-1; D is ambiguous. Trimming cost V 0 bases and J 9 bases, with 15 bases left between them. The CDR3 covers 15 residues. The germline V gene has CDR1 LNHNV and CDR2 YYDKDF (reference sequence). The CDR3 DNA follows: TGTGCCACCAGCAGAGAAGGCAGGTCGGTGTCTGAGCAGTTCTTC. This codes for CATSREGRSVSEQFF.

V is TRBV29-1 and J is TRBJ2-3, with TRBD2 matching over 13 bases. The CDR3 loop spans 15 amino acids. CDR1 and CDR2 from the germline V gene are SQVTM and ANQGSEA. The junction had 4 bases not matched to a gene; V was cut back by 5 bases and J by 2 bases. CDR3 in amino acids: CSVSGLAGATDTQYF. The CDR3 DNA sequence: TGCAGCGTTTCAGGACTAGCGGGAGCCACAGATACGCAGTATTTT.

The V and J genes are TRBV19 and TRBJ1-5; TRBD1 is a possible D gene (5 bases). The germline V gene encodes CDR1 LNHDA and CDR2 SQIVND (reference sequence). The CDR3 is 15 amino acids. Trimming took off 0 bases at V and 6 bases at J, with 12 bases between the two ends. The CDR3 is CASSIDDGQGQPQHF. Here the CDR3 DNA reads TGTGCCAGTAGTATAGATGACGGTCAGGGTCAGCCCCAGCATTTT.

The chain is built from TRBV7-2 and TRBJ2-7; D may be TRBD1 (6 bases). V shed 4 bases and J shed 1 base, with 11 bases lying between them. The CDR3 spans 14 residues. Looked up from germline, CDR1 is SGHTA and CDR2 is FQGNSA. The CDR3, as DNA: TGTGCCAGCAGCTGGGACACGGGTTCCTACGAGCAGTACTTC. Encoded protein: CASSWDTGSYEQYF.

The genes are TRBV2 and TRBJ2-5, with 9 bases identical to TRBD1. The CDR3 runs 14 residues. CDR1 SNHLY and CDR2 FYNNEI come from the germline V gene. V dropped 6 bases and J dropped 5; count of bases not matched to a gene: 7. Here the CDR3 reads CASRVNRGPETQYF. The DNA of the CDR3 is TGTGCCAGCAGGGTGAACAGGGGGCCGGAGACCCAGTACTTC.

The CDR3 is CASSSVGGAQHF. The CDR3 DNA is TGTGCCAGCAGTTCCGTCGGGGGAGCCCAGCATTTT. The genes are TRBV6-2 or TRBV6-3 and TRBJ1-5, with D perhaps TRBD1 (5 bases). Per the germline V gene, CDR1 is MNHEY and CDR2 is SVGEGT. The CDR3 consists of 12 residues. Between the trimmed V and J ends, which lost 4 bases and 11 bases, there was a span of 12 bases.

In this sample, this clone turned up a few times. The V and J genes are TRBV3-1 (or the pseudogene TRBV3-2) and TRBJ1-5, with 10 nucleotides matching TRBD1. The CDR3 length is 16 residues. Germline V gene sequence: CDR1 LGHDT, CDR2 YNNKEL (reference sequence). V lost 3 bases and J lost 6; bases outside the gene matches: 8. CDR3 in amino acids: CASSQGQGNCSQPQHF. The CDR3 coding sequence is TGTGCCAGCAGCCAGGGACAGGGGAATTGTAGTCAGCCCCAGCATTTT.

The genes are TRBV14 and TRBJ1-6, with a weak D call TRBD1 (6 bases). V lost 0 bases, J lost 7 bases, and 7 bases lay in between. The CDR3 length is 14 residues. Germline CDR1 reads SGHDN; CDR2 reads FVKESK. In DNA, the CDR3 is TGTGCCAGCAGCCAAGAAACAGGGAATTCACCCCTCCACTTT. Protein product: CASSQETGNSPLHF.

The J gene is TRBJ1-5, the V gene TRBV6-2 or TRBV6-3; TRBD1 agrees at 10 bases. This CDR3 is built from 17 residues. Trimming at V came to 2 bases and at J to 6 bases, leaving 10 bases not matched to a gene. CDR1 MNHEY and CDR2 SVGEGT come from the germline V gene. CDR3 coding DNA: TGTGCCAGCAGTTACCCGGACAGGGGGATAAGTAGTCAGCCCCAGCATTTT. It yields the protein CASSYPDRGISSQPQHF.

The J gene is TRBJ1-1, the V gene TRBV11-1, with TRBD1 matching over 9 bases. The CDR3 consists of 15 residues. Trimming took 5 bases from V and 4 from J; bases not matched to a gene: 8. CDR1 is SGHAT, CDR2 FQDESV, per germline (reference sequence). Written as DNA, the CDR3 is TGTGCCAGCAGCGAACCGGACAGGGGAAGCACTGAAGCTTTCTTT. Translation: CASSEPDRGSTEAFF. The full variable domain, completed using reference TRBV11-1 and TRBJ1-1, is EAEVAQSPRYKITEKSQAVAFWCDPISGHATLYWYRQILGQGPELLVQFQDESVVDDSQLPKDRFSAERLKGVDSTLKIQPAELGDSAMYLCASSEPDRGSTEAFFGQGTRLTVV.

This clone was recorded once. The chain is built from TRBV5-1 and TRBJ1-4; D is ambiguous. Looked up from germline, CDR1 is SGHRS and CDR2 is YFSETQ. V was pared by 5 bases and J by 7 bases, with 9 bases between. There are 12 residues in the CDR3. CDR3 sequence reads: CASRGDTEKLFF. The DNA for the CDR3 is TGCGCCAGCAGGGGCGACACTGAAAAACTGTTTTTT.

The chain links TRBV9 to TRBJ2-5, with TRBD2 matching 11 bases. Trimming removed 2 bases from V and 5 bases from J; junction bases left unmatched: 2. The CDR3 has 14 residues. CDR1 and CDR2 from the germline V gene are SGDLS and YYNGEE. CDR3 in DNA: TGTGCCAGCAGCGTGACTAGCGGGGCCGAGACCCAGTACTTC. As protein: CASSVTSGAETQYF.

This sequence joins TRBV11-2 and TRBJ1-1, with D unclear. This CDR3 has 15 amino acids. The V gene's germline CDR1 is SGHAT and CDR2 FQNNGV. The V gene lost 4 bases and the J gene lost 0 bases, with 12 bases spanning the gap. The CDR3 loop reads CASSSRTGMNTEAFF. The CDR3, as DNA: TGTGCCAGCAGCTCCAGGACGGGGATGAACACTGAAGCTTTCTTT.

J is TRBJ2-1 and V is TRBV7-9; 9 bases fit TRBD2. CDR3 length equals 18 residues. V was pared by 2 bases and J by 2 bases, with 10 bases of the junction left unmatched. Germline-derived CDR1 and CDR2 are SEHNR and FQNEAQ (reference sequence). CDR3 loop: CASSLWRGGRATYNEQFF. In DNA, the CDR3 is TGTGCCAGCAGCTTATGGCGAGGCGGGAGGGCCACCTACAATGAGCAGTTCTTC.

This chain uses TRBV19 with TRBJ1-1; no definite D call. CDR3 length: 11 amino acids. The germline V gene encodes CDR1 LNHDA and CDR2 SQIVND (reference sequence). The V end lost 9 bases, the J end lost 6 bases, and 11 bases lay between the germline ends. In DNA form, the CDR3 reads TGTGCCAGCCTACTGCGGGCTGAAGCTTTCTTT. It translates to CASLLRAEAFF.

J is TRBJ1-1 and V is TRBV10-3; TRBD1 is a possible D gene (6 bases). CDR3 size: 17 residues. CDR1 is ENHRY and CDR2 is SYGVKD in the germline V gene. Trimming cost V 0 bases and J 1 base, with 15 bases left between them. This CDR3 reads CAISESLGGAGNTEAFF. The CDR3 nucleotides are TGTGCCATCAGTGAGTCTCTAGGGGGGGCTGGGAACACTGAAGCTTTCTTT.

This clone was seen more than once but under ten times. V usage is TRBV5-6 and J usage is TRBJ1-2; 8 positions agree with TRBD1. CDR3 length equals 12 residues. The J segment lost 7 bases and the V segment lost 4 bases, leaving 3 bases of the junction unmatched. Germline-derived CDR1 and CDR2 are SGHDT and YYEEEE. DNA of the CDR3: TGTGCCAGCAGCGTTGGGACAGGTGGCTACACCTTC. This sequence encodes CASSVGTGGYTF. Full variable domain (rest looked up from reference TRBV5-6 and TRBJ1-2): DAGVTQSPTHLIKTRGQQVTLRCSPKSGHDTVSWYQQALGQGPQFIFQYYEEEERQRGNFPDRFSGHQFPNYSSELNVNALLLGDSALYLCASSVGTGGYTFGSGTRLTVV.

The rearrangement uses TRBV12-3 or TRBV12-4 and TRBJ2-5; maybe TRBD1 (6 bases). This CDR3 is built from 13 residues. Trimming took off 5 bases at V and 2 bases at J, with 9 bases between the two ends. The CDR3 sequence is CASSLQGQETQYF. The CDR3 DNA is TGTGCCAGCAGTCTACAGGGTCAAGAGACCCAGTACTTC.

The rearrangement joins TRBV9 to TRBJ1-2; 7 nucleotides agree with TRBD1. J lost 0 bases, V lost 0 bases, and 8 bases had no gene match. Germline loops: CDR1 SGDLS, CDR2 YYNGEE. This CDR3 has 17 amino acids. CDR3 nucleotides: TGTGCCAGCAGCGTAGGGGTCGGGACAGCTACTAACTATGGCTACACCTTC. Translation: CASSVGVGTATNYGYTF.

The chain combines TRBV6-5 with TRBJ1-1; D is unclear. The CDR3 runs to 13 residues. CDR1 and CDR2 from the germline V gene are MNHEY and SVGAGI. Deletions cut 4 bases from V and 0 bases from J, with 6 bases between. The CDR3 loop is CASSSGLNTEAFF. Written as DNA, the CDR3 is TGTGCCAGCAGTTCTGGCCTGAACACTGAAGCTTTCTTT.

The chain has TRBV10-3 and TRBJ2-3; 10 bases are a match to TRBD2. The CDR3 totals 15 residues. CDR1 and CDR2 (germline): ENHRY, SYGVKD. The trim removed 4 bases at V and 0 bases at J, leaving 1 base unmatched. CDR3 sequence (DNA): TGTGCCATCAGTGTACTAGCGGGAAGCACAGATACGCAGTATTTT. This gives the protein CAISVLAGSTDTQYF.

In its sample, this clone was seen a few times. The CDR3 loop is CASSSSGMNTEAFF. CDR3 DNA sequence: TGTGCCAGCAGTAGCAGCGGTATGAACACTGAAGCTTTCTTT. The J gene is TRBJ1-1, the V gene TRBV7-2; D is undetermined. The CDR3 runs to 14 residues. V gave up 6 bases and J gave up 0 bases, with 11 bases separating them. Germline V gene sequence: CDR1 SGHTA, CDR2 FQGNSA.

The CDR3 region has the DNA TGTGCCACCAGTGATTTGCGGCCTAGCGGACGGGATGAGCAGTTCTTC. It yields the protein CATSDLRPSGRDEQFF. The chain carries TRBV24-1 and TRBJ2-1; TRBD2 aligns across 7 bases. There are 16 residues in the CDR3. Germline loops: CDR1 KGHDR, CDR2 SFDVKD. Trimming took 0 bases from V and 8 from J; bases not matched to a gene: 9.

The J gene is TRBJ1-6, the V gene TRBV14; unclear D gene. Germline V gene data show CDR1 as SGHDN and CDR2 as FVKESK. V dropped 1 base and J dropped 10 bases, with 11 bases sitting between them. The CDR3 is 14 residues long. The CDR3 coding sequence is TGTGCCAGCAGCCAAGGTGGCCCGTTGTCACCCCTCCACTTT. Its protein is CASSQGGPLSPLHF.

The chain carries TRBV30 and TRBJ2-7, with 11 bases lining up with TRBD2. V shed 2 bases, J shed 4 bases, and the junction held 4 bases outside the gene matches. The CDR3 length is 14 residues. Germline values: CDR1 GTSNPN, CDR2 SVGIG (reference sequence). The CDR3 sequence is CAWSTSGSWYEQYF. The CDR3 nucleotides are TGTGCCTGGAGTACTAGCGGGAGCTGGTACGAGCAGTACTTC.

The chain links TRBV7-2 to TRBJ1-1, with D tentatively TRBD1 (5 bases). V gave up 5 bases and J gave up 0 bases, with 19 bases separating them. CDR1 and CDR2 from the germline V gene are SGHTA and FQGNSA. The length of the CDR3 is 17 residues. CDR3 protein: CASSPTVGGQMNTEAFF. CDR3 bases: TGTGCCAGCAGCCCAACCGTGGGCGGACAAATGAACACTGAAGCTTTCTTT.